The clone carrying this T cell receptor beta chain was found a few times. Its antigen remains unidentified. This sample is part of a study of T cell responses to AZD1222 COVID-19 vaccine. Study-level points and caveats: Scientists sampled the repertoires only once the peak T cell response had passed. Spike as a whole was targeted by vaccine-associated CD4 TCRs, dominant at 160-218 and 743-854. Spike-specific TCR breadth and depth grew following two AZD1222 doses.

V lost 3 bases, J lost 1 base, and 15 bases lay in between. This CDR3 has 16 residues. Looked up from germline, CDR1 is MGHRA and CDR2 is YSYEKL. Measured with immunoSEQ multiplex PCR; TCRdb has only the in-frame clones, and not every one. The data show 120,000 or so clones, 85% to 95% seen once. V usage is TRBV4-1 and J usage is TRBJ1-1, with a weak D call TRBD1 (6 bases). The receptor comes from an adult who received the AZD1222 COVID-19 vaccine. The specimen was peripheral blood, collected 28 days after the second AZD1222 dose. CDR3 DNA sequence: TGCGCCAGCAGCCATTACCGGACAGACTCGAACACTGAAGCTTTCTTT. It yields the protein CASSHYRTDSNTEAFF.